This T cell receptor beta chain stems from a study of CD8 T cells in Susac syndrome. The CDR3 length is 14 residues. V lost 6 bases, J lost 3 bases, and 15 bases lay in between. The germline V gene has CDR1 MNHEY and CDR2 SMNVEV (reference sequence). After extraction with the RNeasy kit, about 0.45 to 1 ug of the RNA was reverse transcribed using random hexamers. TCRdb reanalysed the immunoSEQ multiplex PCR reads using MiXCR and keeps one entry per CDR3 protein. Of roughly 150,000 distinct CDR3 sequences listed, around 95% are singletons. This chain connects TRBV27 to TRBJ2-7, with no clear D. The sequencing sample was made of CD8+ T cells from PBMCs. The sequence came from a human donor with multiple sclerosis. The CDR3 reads CASSPSRSGYEQYF. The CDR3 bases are TGTGCCAGCAGCCCAAGTCGGTCGGGCTACGAGCAGTACTTC.